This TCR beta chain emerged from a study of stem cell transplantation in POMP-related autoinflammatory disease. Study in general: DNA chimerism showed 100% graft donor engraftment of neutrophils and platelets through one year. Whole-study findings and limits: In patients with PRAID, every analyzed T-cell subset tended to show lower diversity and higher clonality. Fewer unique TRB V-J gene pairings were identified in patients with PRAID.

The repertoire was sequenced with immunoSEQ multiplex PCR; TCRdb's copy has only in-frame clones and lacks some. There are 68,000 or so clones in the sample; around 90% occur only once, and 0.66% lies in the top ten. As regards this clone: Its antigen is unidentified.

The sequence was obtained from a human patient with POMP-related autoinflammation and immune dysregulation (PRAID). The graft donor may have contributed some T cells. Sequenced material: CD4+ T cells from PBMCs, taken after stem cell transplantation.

The CDR3 sequence: CASGLVRVLIWGRQETQYF. CDR3 nucleotides: TGTGCTAGTGGTTTGGTACGGGTCCTAATCTGGGGGCGACAAGAGACCCAGTACTTC. This rearrangement joins TRBV12-5 to TRBJ2-5; D is perhaps TRBD1 (6 bases). Germline CDR1 and CDR2: LGHNT and FRNRAP. This CDR3 contains 19 residues. Trimming pared 0 bases from V and 2 bases from J, leaving 22 bases between.